There are many counts of the clone carrying this T cell receptor beta chain. Different DNA sequences within this sample yield the same CDR3. In the original workflow: Reference gene primer amplification gave estimated nucleated cell counts. TCRdb keeps only in-frame clones here, not all; method: immunoSEQ multiplex PCR. V and J calls and clone size are copied from that table; D and trimming were computed from the DNA. The table lists under 200,000 clones, roughly 87% of them singletons, with roughly 11% in the top ten. This record comes from a study of blood T cell repertoires in COVID-19. Study-wide background: The study drew acute and convalescent COVID-19 samples from the United States, Italy and Spain.

This study enrolled people aged about 18 to 100 from about two dozen US geographic areas. Recovered status in Cohort 3 required two negative PCRs, clearance, or symptom resolution. The receptor was derived from a man aged 50 to 60 who had recovered from COVID-19. Sequences were obtained from PBMCs or T cells enriched from blood (not recorded which).

CDR3 sequence: CASSLVAANTGELFF. Written as DNA, the CDR3 is TGTGCCAGCAGCCTGGTAGCGGCGAACACCGGGGAGCTGTTTTTT. This chain connects TRBV7-3 to TRBJ2-2; a possible D gene is TRBD2 (6 bases). Germline assignment: CDR1 SGHTA and CDR2 FQGTGA. V lost 5 bases and J lost 0, with 10 bases in between. This CDR3 spans 15 amino acids.